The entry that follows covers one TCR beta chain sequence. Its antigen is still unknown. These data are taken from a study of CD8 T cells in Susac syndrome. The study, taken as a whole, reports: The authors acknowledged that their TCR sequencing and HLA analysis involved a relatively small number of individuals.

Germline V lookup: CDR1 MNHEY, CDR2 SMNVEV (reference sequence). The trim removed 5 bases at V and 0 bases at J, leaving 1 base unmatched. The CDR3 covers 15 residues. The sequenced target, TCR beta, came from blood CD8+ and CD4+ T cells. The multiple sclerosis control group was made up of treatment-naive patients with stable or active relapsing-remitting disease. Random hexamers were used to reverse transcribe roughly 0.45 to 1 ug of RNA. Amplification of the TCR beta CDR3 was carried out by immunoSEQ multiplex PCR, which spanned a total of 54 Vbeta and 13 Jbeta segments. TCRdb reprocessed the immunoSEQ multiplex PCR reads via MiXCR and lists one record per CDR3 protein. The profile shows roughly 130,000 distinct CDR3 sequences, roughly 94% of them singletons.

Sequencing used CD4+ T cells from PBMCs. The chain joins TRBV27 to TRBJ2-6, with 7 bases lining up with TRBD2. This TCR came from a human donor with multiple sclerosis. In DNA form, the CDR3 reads TGTGCCAGCAGTAGGACTAGCTCTGGGGCCAACGTCCTGACTTTC. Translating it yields CASSRTSSGANVLTF.